A selection of T cell receptor beta chains follows, all from one sample in a study of T cell repertoires in cytomegalovirus infection. TCRdb passed the reads through MiXCR, listing each CDR3 protein once. Of about 740,000 distinct CDR3 sequences in the sample, about 40% were seen once. The sequencing input was PBMCs. These receptors all stem from a human donor in good health (CMV status not recorded). Some clones in this sample may be carry-over from other donors' samples. Each CDR3 is given with its conserved first and last residue. The D gene is left open where the match is weak. Size is omitted from some rows. Given values are once, few, many or a class for expanded clones.

many TRBJ2-5 NA TRBV7-8 CASSLGGEAAYQETQYF TGTGCCAGCAGCTTAGGGGGGGAGGCTGCGTACCAAGAGACCCAGTACTTC
few TRBJ2-7 TRBD1 TRBV7-2 CASSLELTGAYEQYF TGTGCCAGCAGCTTAGAATTAACAGGGGCGTACGAGCAGTACTTC
few TRBJ2-3 NA TRBV6-1 CASTDVGPPSGLSTDTQYF TGTGCCAGCACCGACGTAGGGCCCCCCAGCGGACTTAGCACAGATACGCAGTATTTT
few TRBJ2-5 NA TRBV5-4 CASSFPSTGQETQYF TGTGCCAGCAGCTTCCCCTCGACAGGACAAGAGACCCAGTACTTC
NA TRBJ1-1 TRBD1 TRBV6-6 CASLMNLDRATEAFF TGTGCCAGCTTGATGAACCTTGACAGGGCCACTGAAGCTTTCTTT
NA TRBJ1-2 NA TRBV5-1 CASSDSLGYTF TGCGCCAGCAGCGACAGTCTTGGCTACACCTTC
many TRBJ2-4 NA TRBV28 CASSLLMRAKNIQYF TGTGCCAGCAGTTTGTTGATGAGAGCCAAAAACATTCAGTACTTC
NA TRBJ1-4 NA TRBV28 CASSLWQDEKLFF TGTGCCAGCAGTTTATGGCAGGATGAAAAACTGTTTTTT
NA TRBJ1-1 NA TRBV19 CASSIFGGMNTEAFF TGTGCCAGTAGTATTTTCGGGGGTATGAACACTGAAGCTTTCTTT
NA TRBJ2-3 TRBD2 TRBV7-2 CASRLGGSSDTQYF TGTGCCAGCAGATTAGGCGGGAGTTCAGATACGCAGTATTTT
NA TRBJ2-1 NA TRBV24-1 CATSDPYSPWGDEQFF TGTGCCACCAGTGATCCGTACAGCCCTTGGGGCGATGAGCAGTTCTTC
NA TRBJ1-5 NA TRBV24-1 CATSATAGNQPQHF TGTGCCACCAGTGCGACAGCAGGCAATCAGCCCCAGCATTTT
few TRBJ1-4 NA TRBV6-6 CASTYFGFKDEKLFF TGTGCCAGCACCTACTTCGGGTTCAAAGATGAAAAACTGTTTTTT
NA TRBJ2-1 TRBD2 TRBV18 CASSPSSLAREQFF TGTGCCAGCTCACCATCCTCACTAGCGCGGGAGCAGTTCTTC
NA TRBJ2-7 NA TRBV7-8 CASSLIPQTYEQYF TGTGCCAGCAGCTTAATCCCACAGACCTACGAGCAGTACTTC
few TRBJ2-7 TRBD1 TRBV5-6 CASSLRGQGPEQYF TGTGCCAGCAGCTTGCGGGGACAGGGACCCGAGCAGTACTTC
NA TRBJ1-6 NA TRBV20-1 CSARGPGVLSYNSPLHF TGCAGTGCTAGGGGTCCGGGAGTGTTATCCTATAATTCACCCCTCCACTTT
NA TRBJ2-5 NA TRBV7-2 CASSRWALQGTQYF TGTGCCAGCAGCCGCTGGGCCCTCCAAGGGACCCAGTACTTC
many TRBJ2-1 NA TRBV11-2 CASSLEWGRDNEQFF TGTGCCAGCAGCTTAGAGTGGGGGCGGGACAATGAGCAGTTCTTC
few TRBJ1-1 NA TRBV7-9 CASSLAQRAEAFF TGTGCCAGCAGCTTAGCCCAAAGGGCCGAAGCTTTCTTT
many TRBJ2-2 NA TRBV7-2 CASSLASRVVTGELFF TGTGCCAGCAGCTTAGCTTCCCGGGTAGTCACCGGGGAGCTGTTTTTT
few TRBJ1-2 NA TRBV7-3 CASSSGPGQEVYTF TGTGCCAGCAGCTCGGGCCCGGGACAAGAAGTCTACACCTTC
NA TRBJ1-2 NA TRBV6-5 CASSYSGSSLSGYTF TGTGCCAGCAGTTACTCGGGCAGCTCGCTAAGTGGCTACACCTTC
NA TRBJ1-5 TRBD1 TRBV7-9 CASSLGQGAGNNQPQHF TGTGCCAGCAGCTTAGGACAGGGGGCAGGGAACAATCAGCCCCAGCATTTT
NA TRBJ2-3 NA TRBV7-9 CASSLLRADTQYF TGTGCCAGCAGCTTACTCAGGGCAGATACGCAGTATTTT
NA TRBJ1-1 NA TRBV10-3 CAISGPADTEAFF TGTGCCATCAGTGGGCCCGCTGACACTGAAGCTTTCTTT
NA TRBJ2-7 NA TRBV29-1 CSGTAGIAGYEQYF TGCAGCGGTACCGCAGGGATCGCCGGCTACGAGCAGTACTTC
many TRBJ2-2 TRBD2 TRBV28 CASSPGTSGGVLFF TGTGCCAGCAGCCCCGGGACTAGCGGGGGGGTACTGTTTTTT
few TRBJ2-5 NA TRBV7-2 CASSLDGAQGETQYF TGTGCCAGCAGCTTAGACGGGGCGCAGGGGGAGACCCAGTACTTC
NA TRBJ2-1 TRBD2 TRBV15 CATSRDLRASGLNEQFF TGTGCCACCAGCAGAGATTTGCGGGCTAGCGGGCTCAATGAGCAGTTCTTC
few TRBJ2-3 NA TRBV19 CASSGRADTQYF TGTGCCAGTAGTGGTAGGGCAGATACGCAGTATTTT